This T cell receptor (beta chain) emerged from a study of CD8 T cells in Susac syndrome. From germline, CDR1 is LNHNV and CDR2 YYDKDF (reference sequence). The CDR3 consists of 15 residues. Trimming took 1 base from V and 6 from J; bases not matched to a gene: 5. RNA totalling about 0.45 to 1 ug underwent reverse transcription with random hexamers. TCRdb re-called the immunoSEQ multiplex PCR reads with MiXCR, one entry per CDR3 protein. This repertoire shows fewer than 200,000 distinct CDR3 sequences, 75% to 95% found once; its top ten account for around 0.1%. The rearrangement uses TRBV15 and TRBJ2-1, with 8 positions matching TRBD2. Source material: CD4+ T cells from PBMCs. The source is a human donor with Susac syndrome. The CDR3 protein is CATSRARGGLNEQFF. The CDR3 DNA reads TGTGCCACCAGCAGAGCCCGGGGGGGCCTCAATGAGCAGTTCTTC. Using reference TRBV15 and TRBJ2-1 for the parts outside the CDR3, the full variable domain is DAMVIQNPRYQVTQFGKPVTLSCSQTLNHNVMYWYQQKSSQAPKLLFHYYDKDFNNEADTPDNFQSRRPNTSFCFLDIRSPGLGDTAMYLCATSRARGGLNEQFFGPGTRLTVL.